This T cell receptor beta chain came from a study of cytomegalovirus exposure and HLA in healthy donors. About the study: Drawn from HLA-typed donors, tens of millions of unique TCRs were held in an early data release. Among the approximately 400 genotyped donors, approximately 82% were placed in the Caucasian-associated ancestry cluster. Points from the study as a whole: The study flagged some 170 TCR beta chains as cytomegalovirus-associated.

The PCR ran on 60 Vbeta and 13 Jbeta primers. Assay used: immunoSEQ multiplex PCR; TCRdb lists only in-frame clones, some missing. The data contain approximately 120,000 clones, 73% of them seen just once; the ten biggest clones take up about 4.3%. In its sample, this clone was seen a few times. The antigen remains undetermined. Germline CDR1 is MNHEY and CDR2 is SMNVEV (reference sequence). The length of the CDR3 is 16 residues. Trimming cost V 5 bases and J 5 bases; bases outside gene matches: 11. The clonotype originates from a man aged 60 to 69 in good health and CMV-seropositive. Material: PBMCs. This rearrangement joins TRBV27 to TRBJ2-5; 10 bases are shared with TRBD1. The CDR3 nucleotides are TGTGCCAGCAGTCAAAGCCGGACAGGGGGTCCGGAGACCCAGTACTTC. Translated: CASSQSRTGGPETQYF.